This T cell receptor (beta chain) was observed in a study of T-cell memory formation after mild COVID-19. Study context: Largely, the TCR clusters proved donor specific.

The ends were cut back, 6 bases at V and 11 bases at J, with 19 bases in the middle. The CDR3 loop spans 13 amino acids. Each CDR3 protein is one row after TCRdb ran MiXCR on the 5' RACE reads. Found here are fewer than 550,000 distinct CDR3 sequences, around 19% of them singletons; the top ten hold around 9.2%. Material for sequencing was PBMCs or a T cell subset sorted from them (not recorded which). The chain joins TRBV12-3 or TRBV12-4 to TRBJ1-2; D possibly corresponds to TRBD1 (5 bases). The source is an adult woman who had mild COVID-19 (a few samples of this study predate the infection). Cell type and time point are not known. DNA of the CDR3: TGTGCCAGCAGCCCTCATGGGACGGCGGCATACACCTTC. It translates to CASSPHGTAAYTF.